These T cell receptor beta chains were read from a single sample in a study of blood T cell repertoires in COVID-19. The table came from immunoSEQ multiplex PCR; TCRdb's copy has only in-frame clones and leaves some out. The sample consists of about 220,000 clones, 85% to 90% of them appearing once. The material sequenced was PBMCs or T cells enriched from blood (not recorded which). Receptor source: a woman between 50 and 59 years old with acute COVID-19. CDR3s include the opening cysteine and the closing phenylalanine or tryptophan. A D gene is named only where the DNA matches it firmly. The size field is filled for only some rows; it gives once, few, many or a size class.

D,V,length,size,J,DNA,CDR3
TRBD1,TRBV27,14,NA,TRBJ1-2,TGTGCCAGCAGACGACAGGGGGCTCAGGGTGGCTACACCTTC,CASRRQGAQGGYTF
NA,TRBV30,12,NA,TRBJ1-5,TGTGCCTGGAGTGATGGGAGTCGGACCCAGCATTTT,CAWSDGSRTQHF
NA,TRBV3-1/TRBV3-2,15,NA,TRBJ1-2,TGTGCCAGCAGCCAGAAAGGCGGGGAAAACTATGGCTACACCTTC,CASSQKGGENYGYTF
TRBD2,TRBV27,16,once,TRBJ2-3,TGTGCCAGCAGCACCTTAGCGGGAGGGCCCGTAGATACGCAGTATTTT,CASSTLAGGPVDTQYF
TRBD1,TRBV28,16,NA,TRBJ1-5,TGTGCCAGCAGTTTAGGGACAGGAGCTAGCAATCAGCCCCAGCATTTT,CASSLGTGASNQPQHF
NA,TRBV6-2/TRBV6-3,15,NA,TRBJ2-3,TGTGCCAGCAGTCTACCGTGGAGGTCGGCAGATACGCAGTATTTT,CASSLPWRSADTQYF
NA,TRBV5-6,14,once,TRBJ1-2,TGTGCCAGCAGCCCGGTCGGCCAGGCCTATGGCTACACCTTC,CASSPVGQAYGYTF
NA,TRBV5-4,13,NA,TRBJ2-7,TGTGCCAGCAGCCCCCCGGGGGACAGTTCGGAGTACTTC,CASSPPGDSSEYF
TRBD2,TRBV6-5,15,NA,TRBJ2-7,TGTGCCAGCAGGCTACTAGCGGGAGGGGTTTACGAGCAGTACTTC,CASRLLAGGVYEQYF
NA,TRBV9,15,NA,TRBJ2-3,TGTGCCAGCAGCGTAGTTGGAGTGGGAGGTGATACGCAGTATTTT,CASSVVGVGGDTQYF
TRBD1,TRBV28,15,NA,TRBJ2-7,TGTGCCAGCAGTTCGGACAGGGAGGCCTCCTACGAGCAGTACTTC,CASSSDREASYEQYF
TRBD2,TRBV2,18,NA,TRBJ2-5,TGTGCCAGCAGAGCTGGGACTAGCGGACAGTTTGAGGGAGAGACCCAGTACTTC,CASRAGTSGQFEGETQYF
TRBD2,TRBV5-6,16,NA,TRBJ2-7,TGTGCCAGCAGCTCCGCCCTACTAGCGGGAGCGGTCGAGCAGTACTTC,CASSSALLAGAVEQYF
TRBD2,TRBV3-1/TRBV3-2,16,NA,TRBJ2-7,TGTGCCAGCAGCCAAGATTCGGCTAGCGGGAACTACGAGCAGTACTTC,CASSQDSASGNYEQYF
TRBD2,TRBV9,19,NA,TRBJ2-2,TGTGCCAGCAGCTTCCGCTCGTTGACTAGCGGGAGCGGCACCGGGGAGCTGTTTTTT,CASSFRSLTSGSGTGELFF
NA,TRBV27,14,many,TRBJ1-4,TGTGCCAGCAGCAGGGGTCCCGCTAATGAAAAACTGTTTTTT,CASSRGPANEKLFF
TRBD1,TRBV2,13,NA,TRBJ2-3,TGTGCCAGCAGGCCGACAGGGCTCGATACGCAGTATTTT,CASRPTGLDTQYF
NA,TRBV30,11,NA,TRBJ1-2,TGTGCCTGGAGTGACAGCTATGGCTACACCTTC,CAWSDSYGYTF
NA,TRBV9,15,NA,TRBJ2-1,TGTGCCAGCAGCCACCTAGGCGGTAGGTACAATGAGCAGTTCTTC,CASSHLGGRYNEQFF
NA,TRBV2,13,NA,TRBJ1-5,TGTGCCAGCAGTGTACACAGGGTACAGCCCCAGCATTTT,CASSVHRVQPQHF
NA,TRBV4-2,16,once,TRBJ2-1,TGTGCCAGCAGCGGGAGTGGGAGCCACTCCTACAATGAGCAGTTCTTC,CASSGSGSHSYNEQFF
TRBD1,TRBV24-1,18,NA,TRBJ2-5,TGTGCCACCAGTGATCATGGGGGCCAGGGGGAAAGGCAAGAGACCCAGTACTTC,CATSDHGGQGERQETQYF
TRBD1,TRBV3-1/TRBV3-2,14,NA,TRBJ1-5,TGTGCCAGCAGCCAAGGACAGGGGCCTCAGCCCCAGCATTTT,CASSQGQGPQPQHF
TRBD2,TRBV2,14,NA,TRBJ2-1,TGTGCCAGCAAAAGCGGGAGGGCCACAAATGAGCAGTTCTTC,CASKSGRATNEQFF
NA,TRBV28,13,NA,TRBJ1-2,TGTGCCAGCAGTTTAGACACTAACTATGGCTACACCTTC,CASSLDTNYGYTF
TRBD1,TRBV7-3,13,NA,TRBJ1-2,TGTGCCAGCAGCCCGGGACAGGGATATGGCTACACCTTC,CASSPGQGYGYTF
TRBD1,TRBV27,12,NA,TRBJ1-1,TGTGCCAGCCCGACAGGGGGCACTGAAGCTTTCTTT,CASPTGGTEAFF
NA,TRBV27,12,NA,TRBJ2-1,TGTGCCAGCAGCACTATCCACAATGAGCAGTTCTTC,CASSTIHNEQFF
TRBD2,TRBV5-4,15,NA,TRBJ2-5,TGTGCCAGCAGCTTGGGACTAGCGGGCGGGGAGACCCAGTACTTC,CASSLGLAGGETQYF
TRBD1,TRBV3-1/TRBV3-2,17,NA,TRBJ1-6,TGTGCCAGCAGAATCACCAGGGGGCGCATGACAAAGTCACCCCTCCACTTT,CASRITRGRMTKSPLHF
NA,TRBV28,17,NA,TRBJ1-3,TGTGCCAGATTCCGTAGAGGCCTCGTGCAGAGGGTGAGCACCATATATTTT,CARFRRGLVQRVSTIYF
TRBD1,TRBV18,14,NA,TRBJ1-2,TGTGCCAGCTCTAATCGGGACAGCAACTATGGCTACACCTTC,CASSNRDSNYGYTF
TRBD2,TRBV24-1,15,once,TRBJ2-1,TGTGCCACCAGTGGGACTAGCGGGAGGGTTAGTGAGCAGTTCTTC,CATSGTSGRVSEQFF
NA,TRBV7-2,13,NA,TRBJ2-5,TGTGCCAGCAGCTTAGGCCAGGGGGAGACCCAGTACTTC,CASSLGQGETQYF
NA,TRBV27,15,once,TRBJ2-5,TGTGCCAGCAGTACCATTCGTGGCAGGGGAGAGACCCAGTACTTC,CASSTIRGRGETQYF
TRBD1,TRBV12-5,16,NA,TRBJ2-1,TGTGCTAGTGGTTTGGGACCAGGGGGCTCCTACAATGAGCAGTTCTTC,CASGLGPGGSYNEQFF
TRBD2,TRBV28,16,NA,TRBJ2-1,TGTGCCAGCAGTGGCAGAGCGGGAGGGCCGAGCAATGAGCAGTTCTTC,CASSGRAGGPSNEQFF
TRBD1,TRBV28,14,NA,TRBJ2-7,TGTGCCAGCAGTCTCAGGGACAGGGTAAGAGAGCAGTACTTC,CASSLRDRVREQYF
TRBD2,TRBV5-1,15,NA,TRBJ2-7,TGCGCCAGCAGCTTGGGTCTAGCGGGAGGAGGGGAGCAGTACTTC,CASSLGLAGGGEQYF
TRBD2,TRBV6-5,16,NA,TRBJ2-1,TGTGCCAGCAGTTACTCGAGCGGGAGGGGGGCAGAGGAGCAGTTCTTC,CASSYSSGRGAEEQFF
TRBD1,TRBV5-1,15,NA,TRBJ1-1,TGCGCCAGCAGCATTTGGACAGGAGGAAACACTGAAGCTTTCTTT,CASSIWTGGNTEAFF
TRBD1,TRBV18,14,NA,TRBJ2-7,TGTGCCAGCTCAACTACGGGACAGGGGTACGAGCAGTACTTC,CASSTTGQGYEQYF
TRBD2,TRBV7-9,18,NA,TRBJ2-3,TGTGCCAGCAGGGGGGACTATACCTGGACTCACCCCTCAGATACGCAGTATTTT,CASRGDYTWTHPSDTQYF
NA,TRBV4-3,14,NA,TRBJ2-7,TGCGCCAGCAGCCAAGTGGCGGAGGGCTACGAGCAGTACTTC,CASSQVAEGYEQYF
TRBD2,TRBV2,16,once,TRBJ2-2,TGTGCCAGCAGTGACATAGCGGGCAAGCTAACCGGGGAGCTGTTTTTT,CASSDIAGKLTGELFF
NA,TRBV29-1,12,NA,TRBJ1-1,TGCAGCGATACAGAGAATTTGGCTGAAGCTTTCTTT,CSDTENLAEAFF
NA,TRBV11-1,15,NA,TRBJ1-2,TGTGCCAGCAGCTTAGCCTCCGCAGGGTCCTATGGCTACACCTTC,CASSLASAGSYGYTF
NA,TRBV7-2,15,once,TRBJ1-1,TGTGCCAGCAGCTTAGCATGGGGCATGAACACTGAAGCTTTCTTT,CASSLAWGMNTEAFF
TRBD1,TRBV10-2,13,NA,TRBJ2-5,TGCGCCAGCGGTAGACAGGGGTTGGGGACCCAGTACTTC,CASGRQGLGTQYF
NA,TRBV15,17,NA,TRBJ1-1,TGTGCCACCAGTAGACAGTTGTCTACGAGGAGGAACACTGAAGCTTTCTTT,CATSRQLSTRRNTEAFF
TRBD2,TRBV7-2,16,once,TRBJ2-3,TGTGCCAGCAGCTTAGCCCCCGGGCGGGAGGCAGATACGCAGTATTTT,CASSLAPGREADTQYF
TRBD1,TRBV27,12,NA,TRBJ1-2,TGTGCCAGCAGAGGTACAGGGGTAGGCTACACCTTC,CASRGTGVGYTF
TRBD1,TRBV27,13,NA,TRBJ1-4,TGTGCCAGCAGGAGACAGGGGTTTGAAAAACTGTTTTTT,CASRRQGFEKLFF
NA,TRBV2,15,NA,TRBJ1-6,TGTGCCAGCAGTGAAAGACAGCGCCACAATTCACCCCTCCACTTT,CASSERQRHNSPLHF
TRBD2,TRBV9,14,NA,TRBJ2-7,TGTGCCAGCAGCGATGGACTAGCGAGCTACGAGCAGTACTTC,CASSDGLASYEQYF